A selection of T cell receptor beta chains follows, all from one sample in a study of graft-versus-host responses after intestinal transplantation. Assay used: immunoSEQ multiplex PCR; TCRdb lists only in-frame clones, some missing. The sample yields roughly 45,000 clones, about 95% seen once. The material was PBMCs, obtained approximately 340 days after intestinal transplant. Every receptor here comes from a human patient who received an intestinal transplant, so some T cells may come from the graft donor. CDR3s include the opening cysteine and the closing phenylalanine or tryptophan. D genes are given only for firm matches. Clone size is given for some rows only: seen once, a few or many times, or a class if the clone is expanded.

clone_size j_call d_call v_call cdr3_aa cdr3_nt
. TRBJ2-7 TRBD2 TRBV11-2 CASSPGLAGVEQYF TGTGCCAGCAGCCCGGGACTAGCGGGGGTCGAGCAGTACTTC
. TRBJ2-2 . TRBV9 CASSVGPGELFF TGTGCCAGCAGCGTAGGCCCCGGGGAGCTGTTTTTT
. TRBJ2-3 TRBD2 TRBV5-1 CASSPGLAASTDTQYF TGCGCCAGCAGCCCGGGACTAGCGGCCAGCACAGATACGCAGTATTTT
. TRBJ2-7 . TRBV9 CASSAEGFPYEQYF TGTGCCAGCAGCGCTGAGGGTTTCCCCTACGAGCAGTACTTC
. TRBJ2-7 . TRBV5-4 CASSLYRKPYEQYF TGTGCCAGCAGCTTGTACAGGAAGCCCTACGAGCAGTACTTC
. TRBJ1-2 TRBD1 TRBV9 CASSGAGTGLGYTF TGTGCCAGCAGCGGAGCCGGGACAGGGTTGGGCTACACCTTC
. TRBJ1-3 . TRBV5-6 CASSPGGREYTIYF TGTGCCAGCAGCCCGGGGGGGCGCGAATACACCATATATTTT
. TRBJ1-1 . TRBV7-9 CASSPTVTNTEAFF TGTGCCAGCAGCCCGACAGTTACGAACACTGAAGCTTTCTTT
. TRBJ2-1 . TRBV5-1 CASSLGGPYNEQFF TGCGCCAGCAGCTTGGGGGGACCATACAATGAGCAGTTCTTC
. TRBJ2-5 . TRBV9 CASSPSGGALQETQYF TGTGCCAGCTCCCCCTCAGGGGGGGCACTACAAGAGACCCAGTACTTC
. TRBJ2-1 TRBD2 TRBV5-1 CASSLPSGGLNRNEQFF TGCGCCAGCAGCTTGCCCAGCGGGGGGCTCAATAGGAATGAGCAGTTCTTC
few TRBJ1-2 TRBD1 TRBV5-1 CASSEAGGGGYGYTF TGCGCCAGCAGCGAGGCAGGGGGCGGGGGTTATGGCTACACCTTC
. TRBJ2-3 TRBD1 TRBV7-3 CASGTGSTDTQYF TGTGCCAGCGGGACAGGCAGCACAGATACGCAGTATTTT
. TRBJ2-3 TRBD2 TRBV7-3 CASSLGGGLTTDTQYF TGTGCCAGCAGCTTAGGCGGGGGGCTGACCACAGATACGCAGTATTTT
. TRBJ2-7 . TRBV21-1 CASSNEMGGRGFGEQYF TGTGCCAGCAGCAATGAAATGGGAGGGAGGGGGTTTGGCGAGCAGTACTTC
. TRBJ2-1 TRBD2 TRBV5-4 CASSLGLAGYNEQFF TGTGCCAGCAGCTTGGGACTAGCGGGATACAATGAGCAGTTCTTC
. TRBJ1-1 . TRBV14 CASSRGANTEAFF TGTGCCAGCAGCCGGGGGGCGAACACTGAAGCTTTCTTT
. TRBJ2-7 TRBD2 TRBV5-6 CASRTRGGKVSEQYF TGTGCCAGCAGAACCCGGGGGGGAAAGGTATCCGAGCAGTACTTC
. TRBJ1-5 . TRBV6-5 CASSRGGGSNQPQHF TGTGCCAGCTCCAGGGGAGGAGGGTCCAATCAGCCCCAGCATTTT
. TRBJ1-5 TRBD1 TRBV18 CASSFGTAGNQPQHF TGTGCCAGCTCATTTGGGACAGCCGGAAATCAGCCCCAGCATTTT